The 19 T cell receptor beta chains presented below share a single source sample, sequenced in a study of T-cell reconstitution after alpha-beta-depleted transplantation in children. Unique molecular identifiers were incorporated when the TCRbeta library was constructed. TCRdb reanalysed the PCR reads using MiXCR and keeps one entry per CDR3 protein. Of 200,000 to 250,000 distinct CDR3 sequences detected, roughly a tenth appear once; the ten largest clones hold about 6%. The sample here was PBMCs from the stem cell graft donor, taken from the stem cell graft. The receptor set was obtained from a human donor who donated a stem cell graft to a child with acute lymphoblastic leukemia.

This clonotype was counted a few times. The chain joins TRBV15 to TRBJ2-7; tentatively, D is TRBD2 (5 bases). Trimming cost V 8 bases and J 3 bases, with 14 bases left between them. In germline, CDR1 is LNHNV, CDR2 YYDKDF (reference sequence). The CDR3 has 13 amino acids. CDR3 DNA sequence: TGTGCCACCCAGCTAGCCGGATACTACGAGCAGTACTTC. As protein: CATQLAGYYEQYF. The full variable domain, rest sourced from reference TRBV15 and TRBJ2-7, is DAMVIQNPRYQVTQFGKPVTLSCSQTLNHNVMYWYQQKSSQAPKLLFHYYDKDFNNEADTPDNFQSRRPNTSFCFLDIRSPGLGDTAMYLCATQLAGYYEQYFGPGTRLTVT.

This clonotype appeared a few times. The chain carries TRBV5-1 and TRBJ2-7, with D tentatively TRBD1 (7 bases). The CDR3 runs 16 residues. In germline, CDR1 is SGHRS, CDR2 YFSETQ. The V gene lost 7 bases and the J gene lost 3 bases, with 23 bases spanning the gap. The chain's CDR3 is CASGPGAGGTYYEQYF. In DNA form, the CDR3 reads TGCGCCAGCGGCCCGGGGGCAGGGGGAACCTACTACGAGCAGTACTTC.

This clonotype was counted a single time. Lacking the conserved final phenylalanine or tryptophan, this CDR3 likely reflects a read error. J is TRBJ1-5 and V is TRBV27, with D possibly TRBD1 on 5 matching bases. Trimming took off 3 bases at V and 1 base at J, with 10 bases between the two ends. CDR3 length: 15 amino acids. Germline assignment: CDR1 MNHEY and CDR2 SMNVEV (reference sequence). The CDR3 coding sequence is TGTGCCAGCAGTTTGGGGCCGGGGAGCAATCAGCCCCAGCATTAT. This codes for CASSLGPGSNQPQHY.

There are a few counts of this clonotype. The chain uses TRBV29-1 and TRBJ1-1, with D perhaps matching TRBD1 (6 bases). V gave up 0 bases and J gave up 8 bases, with 10 bases separating them. Germline-derived CDR1 and CDR2 are SQVTM and ANQGSEA. CDR3 length: 12 amino acids. Written as DNA, the CDR3 is TGCAGCGTTGAAGAAGCGGGGGGCGAAGCTTTCTTT. Translated, it gives CSVEEAGGEAFF.

This clonotype appeared many times. The V and J genes are TRBV5-5 and TRBJ2-2, with 7 bases identical to TRBD2. Germline V gene lookup returns CDR1 SGHKS and CDR2 YYEKEE (reference sequence). CDR3 size: 16 residues. V lost 5 bases, J lost 0 bases, and 7 bases stayed unmatched. This CDR3 is CASSPRGGSNTGELFF. The CDR3 bases are TGTGCCAGCAGTCCACGCGGGGGATCGAACACCGGGGAGCTGTTTTTT.

The chain combines TRBV25-1 with TRBJ1-6; D perhaps matches TRBD1 (5 bases). With 4 bases removed from V and 3 bases from J, the gap between germline ends came to 10 bases. CDR3 size: 15 residues. Germline assignment: CDR1 MGHDK and CDR2 SYGVNS. This CDR3 reads CASSAGQIYNSPLHF. CDR3 nucleotide sequence: TGTGCCAGCAGTGCGGGGCAGATCTATAATTCACCCCTCCACTTT.

In its sample, this clonotype was seen many times. The chain joins TRBV12-3 or TRBV12-4 to TRBJ1-4; the D gene is possibly TRBD1 (6 bases). The CDR3 is 14 residues long. The germline V and J ends were trimmed by 7 bases and 8 bases, with 17 bases remaining between them. CDR3 sequence reads: CASTSTGGGEKLFF. CDR3 DNA: TGTGCCAGCACCTCGACCGGAGGGGGGGAAAAACTGTTTTTT.

This clonotype showed up many times. The chain couples TRBV5-1 to TRBJ2-1, with 8 nucleotides matching TRBD1. This CDR3 is 14 amino acids long. With 4 bases clipped from V and 5 bases from J, the junction kept 5 bases outside the gene matches. Per the germline V gene, CDR1 is SGHRS and CDR2 is YFSETQ. The CDR3 DNA follows: TGCGCCAGCAGCCCGAGGACAGGGAACAATGAGCAGTTCTTC. It specifies CASSPRTGNNEQFF.

The chain uses TRBV5-1 and TRBJ1-1, with D maybe TRBD1 (5 bases). Germline CDR1 is SGHRS and CDR2 is YFSETQ. Trimming stripped 4 bases from V and 5 bases from J, with 12 bases between. The CDR3 loop spans 13 amino acids. The CDR3 region is CASSKGGGTEAFF. CDR3 nucleotides: TGCGCCAGCAGCAAGGGCGGGGGGACTGAAGCTTTCTTT.

The chain joins TRBV15 to TRBJ2-1; perhaps TRBD2 as D (5 bases). Per germline, CDR1 LNHNV and CDR2 YYDKDF (reference sequence). Between the trimmed V and J ends, which lost 1 base and 9 bases, there was a span of 10 bases. This CDR3 is 13 amino acids long. CDR3 nucleotide sequence: TGTGCCACCAGCAGAGCCAGCGGCAGTGAGCAGTTCTTC. This translates into CATSRASGSEQFF.

J is TRBJ1-2 and V is TRBV7-6, with TRBD1 identical over 7 bases. The CDR3 is 14 amino acids. CDR1 is SGHVS and CDR2 is FNYEAQ in the germline V gene. The J segment lost 1 base and the V segment lost 5 bases, leaving 4 bases of the junction unmatched. Written as DNA, the CDR3 is TGTGCCAGCAGCCCCCGACAGGGTAACTATGGCTACACCTTC. As protein: CASSPRQGNYGYTF.

This clonotype showed up just a few times. This chain joins TRBV18 and TRBJ1-1, with D tentatively TRBD1 (5 bases). Trimming removed 0 bases from V and 5 bases from J, with 10 bases in between. This CDR3 has 14 residues. From germline, CDR1 is KGHSH and CDR2 LQKENI. The CDR3 loop is CASSPPGVRTEAFF. DNA of the CDR3: TGTGCCAGCTCACCACCGGGGGTAAGGACTGAAGCTTTCTTT. The variable domain in full, with the rest retrieved from reference TRBV18 and TRBJ1-1, is NAGVMQNPRHLVRRRGQEARLRCSPMKGHSHVYWYRQLPEEGLKFMVYLQKENIIDESGMPKERFSAEFPKEGPSILRIQQVVRGDSAAYFCASSPPGVRTEAFFGQGTRLTVV.

The chain is built from TRBV6-2 or TRBV6-3 and TRBJ2-7; D could derive from TRBD1 or TRBD2 (5 bases each). The CDR3 sequence is 14 residues long. Trimming took 7 bases from V and 4 from J, leaving 17 bases between them. Germline V gene lookup returns CDR1 MNHEY and CDR2 SVGEGT. Here the CDR3 reads CASTFPGTPYEQYF. CDR3 DNA sequence: TGTGCCAGCACTTTCCCCGGGACGCCTTACGAGCAGTACTTC.

The chain has TRBV7-8 and TRBJ2-7; D is undetermined. Germline assignment: CDR1 SGHVS and CDR2 FQNEAQ. The CDR3 runs 13 residues. V gave up 5 bases and J gave up 5 bases, with 13 bases separating them. CDR3 loop: CASSPEAVHEQYF. CDR3 sequence (DNA): TGTGCCAGCAGCCCCGAGGCGGTCCACGAGCAGTACTTC.

This clonotype was counted only a few times. This chain connects TRBV29-1 to TRBJ1-1, with TRBD1 matching over 7 bases. There are 13 residues in the CDR3. Losses at the gene ends were 5 bases for V and 4 bases for J; bases not matched to a gene: 7. The germline gives CDR1 SQVTM, CDR2 ANQGSEA. The DNA of the CDR3 is TGCAGCGTTTTGGCCTCAGGGGGCACTGAAGCTTTCTTT. The encoded protein is CSVLASGGTEAFF.

The chain uses TRBV5-1 and TRBJ2-7, with a weak D call TRBD2 (5 bases). The CDR3 sequence is 13 residues long. CDR1 and CDR2 from the germline V gene are SGHRS and YFSETQ. With 2 bases removed from V and 3 bases from J, the gap between germline ends came to 9 bases. The CDR3 nucleotides are TGCGCCAGCAGCTTTGGACTGAACTACGAGCAGTACTTC. This sequence encodes CASSFGLNYEQYF.

The chain joins TRBV5-1 to TRBJ2-2, with no clear D. This CDR3 spans 15 amino acids. Between the trimmed V and J ends, which lost 0 bases and 0 bases, there was a span of 6 bases. Germline V gene data show CDR1 as SGHRS and CDR2 as YFSETQ. CDR3 amino acids: CASSLARTNTGELFF. CDR3 DNA: TGCGCCAGCAGCTTGGCCAGAACGAACACCGGGGAGCTGTTTTTT.

This clonotype has a count of ten or more. The chain has TRBV27 and TRBJ1-1; D remains unclear. Germline loops: CDR1 MNHEY, CDR2 SMNVEV (reference sequence). Trimming left V 4 bases short and J 0 bases short, with 9 bases between. This CDR3 has 14 residues. The CDR3 region is CASSSRLLNTEAFF. CDR3 sequence (DNA): TGTGCCAGCAGTTCGAGGTTATTGAACACTGAAGCTTTCTTT.

This clonotype appeared a few times. The V call is TRBV5-1, the J call TRBJ2-1, with 9 bases lining up with TRBD2. V was pared by 9 bases and J by 1 base, with 8 bases of the junction left unmatched. This CDR3 is built from 15 residues. The germline gives CDR1 SGHRS, CDR2 YFSETQ. The CDR3 region is CATALLAGSYNEQFF. The CDR3 coding sequence is TGCGCCACGGCCCTCCTAGCGGGGTCCTACAATGAGCAGTTCTTC.